One sample yielded the 18 T cell receptor beta chains listed below, sequenced in a study of CD8+ T cells in alopecia areata. Investigators isolated RNA and reverse transcribed it into cDNA to act as the sequencing template. Sequenced by immunoSEQ multiplex PCR; TCRdb stores in-frame clones only, minus some. The table lists 110,000 to 150,000 clones, around three fifths of them singletons. The sequencing here drew on CD4+ T cells sorted from blood, taken at week 0. The receptors were gathered from a human donor with alopecia areata.

V and J are TRBV10-3 and TRBJ2-2; 8 bases align to TRBD2. Germline-derived CDR1 and CDR2 are ENHRY and SYGVKD. With 11 bases clipped from V and 0 bases from J, the junction kept 8 bases outside the gene matches. This CDR3 has 15 amino acids. CDR3 protein: CACLRAGANTGELFF. The CDR3 DNA follows: TGTGCCTGCCTGAGAGCGGGGGCGAACACCGGGGAGCTGTTTTTT.

The chain employs TRBV27 and TRBJ2-7; 10 positions agree with TRBD2. J lost 2 bases, V lost 6 bases, and 4 bases had no gene match. The CDR3 is made up of 14 amino acids. Per the germline V gene, CDR1 is MNHEY and CDR2 is SMNVEV (reference sequence). CDR3 DNA sequence: TGTGCCAGCAGCCGGACTAGCGGCGCCTACGAGCAGTACTTC. Translation: CASSRTSGAYEQYF.

This clone was counted once. The chain recombines TRBV5-4 with TRBJ2-1; 9 nucleotides align to TRBD2. There are 15 residues in the CDR3. From germline, CDR1 is SGHNT and CDR2 YYREEE (reference sequence). V was clipped by 4 bases and J by 4 bases; unmatched bases: 6. The CDR3 bases are TGTGCCAGCAGCGGAGCGGGGGGTCAATACAATGAGCAGTTCTTC. Translation: CASSGAGGQYNEQFF.

J is TRBJ1-4 and V is TRBV6-5; D not resolved. Germline V gives CDR1 MNHEY, CDR2 SVGAGI. V lost 6 bases to trimming and J lost 8 bases, with 16 bases between them. The CDR3 has 14 residues. The CDR3 is CASSFGSGGEKLFF. The CDR3 DNA sequence: TGTGCCAGCAGCTTTGGTTCTGGTGGGGAAAAACTGTTTTTT.

Regarding this clone: A read error may be the cause here, since a much bigger clone is one base away. This CDR3 is also generated by other DNA sequences in the sample. The CDR3 nucleotides are TGTGCCAGCAGCTTAGTGGGATACGAGCAGTACTTC. As protein: CASSLVGYEQYF. This chain uses TRBV7-2 with TRBJ2-7; D is unresolved. Germline-derived CDR1 and CDR2 are SGHTA and FQGNSA. V was pared by 1 base and J by 4 bases, with 5 bases between. The length of the CDR3 is 12 residues.

Concerning this clone itself: Additional DNA sequences in this sample encode the identical CDR3. V is TRBV4-2 and J is TRBJ2-5, with unresolved D. In germline, CDR1 is LGHNA, CDR2 YNFKEQ. Deletions cut 0 bases from V and 5 bases from J, with 4 bases between. This CDR3 comprises 12 residues. The CDR3 here is CASSQDRETQYF. The CDR3 nucleotides are TGTGCCAGCAGCCAAGATAGGGAGACCCAGTACTTC.

This rearrangement joins TRBV5-1 to TRBJ2-7; TRBD1 is a possible D gene (6 bases). V lost 1 base and J lost 2, with 10 bases in between. Germline-derived CDR1 and CDR2 are SGHRS and YFSETQ. The CDR3 covers 14 residues. The CDR3 region is CASSLNRAPYEQYF. CDR3 nucleotide sequence: TGCGCCAGCAGCTTGAACAGGGCTCCCTACGAGCAGTACTTC.

This clone was observed a few times. The chain couples TRBV11-2 to TRBJ1-1, with D possibly matching TRBD1 (6 bases). V lost 4 bases, J lost 7 bases, and 13 bases lay in between. This CDR3 has 13 amino acids. The germline gives CDR1 SGHAT, CDR2 FQNNGV. The DNA of the CDR3 is TGTGCCAGCAGCTCTAACAGGGCTCGTGAAGCTTTCTTT. It codes for CASSSNRAREAFF.

The chain carries TRBV5-1 and TRBJ2-3, with TRBD2 identical over 9 bases. With 0 bases clipped from V and 2 bases from J, the junction kept 7 bases outside the gene matches. The CDR3 covers 17 residues. Germline V lookup: CDR1 SGHRS, CDR2 YFSETQ. The DNA for the CDR3 is TGCGCCAGCAGCTTGGGCGGGGGGGCATGGGACACAGATACGCAGTATTTT. Residues: CASSLGGGAWDTDTQYF.

CDR3 residues: CASSQDSSGLAGKMELFF. The CDR3 DNA reads TGCGCCAGCAGCCAAGATTCTAGTGGACTAGCGGGGAAGATGGAGCTGTTTTTT. The rearrangement uses TRBV4-3 and TRBJ2-2, with 12 nucleotides matching TRBD2. V was clipped by 0 bases and J by 10 bases; unmatched bases: 12. In germline, CDR1 is LGHNA, CDR2 YSLEER. The CDR3 contains 18 residues.

This CDR3 is CASSSGATSRTGYTF. DNA of the CDR3: TGTGCCAGCAGCTCTGGGGCCACAAGCCGGACTGGCTACACCTTC. J is TRBJ1-2 and V is TRBV7-3; D possibly corresponds to TRBD1 (5 bases). CDR1 and CDR2 from the germline V gene are SGHTA and FQGTGA. The CDR3 is 15 residues long. V gave up 4 bases and J gave up 7 bases, with 19 bases separating them. Using reference TRBV7-3 and TRBJ1-2 for the parts outside the CDR3, the full variable domain is GAGVSQTPSNKVTEKGKYVELRCDPISGHTALYWYRQSLGQGPEFLIYFQGTGAADDSGLPNDRFFAVRPEGSVSTLKIQRTERGDSAVYLCASSSGATSRTGYTFGSGTRLTVV.

CDR3: CAWSATQTVKAFF. The DNA for the CDR3 is TGTGCCTGGAGTGCCACGCAGACGGTAAAAGCTTTCTTT. The gene calls are TRBV30 and TRBJ1-1; the D is unclear. The germline gives CDR1 GTSNPN, CDR2 SVGIG (reference sequence). CDR3 size: 13 residues. Trimming left V 1 base short and J 9 bases short, with 15 bases between.

This clone showed up just a few times. The rearrangement uses TRBV9 and TRBJ2-4; TRBD1 agrees at 7 bases. The CDR3 contains 14 residues. V lost 4 bases, J lost 4 bases, and 5 bases stayed unmatched. Germline V gene sequence: CDR1 SGDLS, CDR2 YYNGEE. CDR3 sequence: CASSPGTAKNIQYF. The CDR3 DNA follows: TGTGCCAGCAGCCCCGGGACAGCTAAAAACATTCAGTACTTC.

A word on this clone: A much larger clone differs by one base, so this may be a read error. This sequence joins TRBV6-5 and TRBJ2-5; D is perhaps TRBD2 (5 bases). This CDR3 is built from 11 residues. Germline-derived CDR1 and CDR2 are MNHEY and SVGAGI. Trimming took 6 bases from V and 5 from J, leaving 7 bases between them. CDR3 loop: CASSLAETQYF. Written as DNA, the CDR3 is TGTGCCAGCAGCTTAGCGGAGACCCAGTACTTC.

Only a few counts were recorded for this clone. The CDR3 reads CASSPTVGSDYTF. CDR3 DNA sequence: TGTGCCAGCAGCCCCACTGTAGGTTCTGACTACACCTTC. V and J are TRBV4-2 and TRBJ1-2; unclear D gene. Trimming took off 4 bases at V and 10 bases at J, with 16 bases between the two ends. Per germline, CDR1 LGHNA and CDR2 YNFKEQ. CDR3 size: 13 residues.

This clone was picked up one time. This sequence joins TRBV10-2 and TRBJ2-2; D unresolved. Deletions cut 3 bases from V and 6 bases from J, with 5 bases between. The CDR3 totals 12 residues. Germline V gene data show CDR1 as WSHSY and CDR2 as SAAADI. For the CDR3, the DNA is TGCGCCAGCAGTGATTGGGCCGGGGAGCTGTTTTTT. This gives the protein CASSDWAGELFF.

This clone showed up many times. The chain recombines TRBV7-9 with TRBJ2-4; D unresolved. The V gene lost 1 base and the J gene lost 5 bases, with 9 bases spanning the gap. Germline V lookup: CDR1 SEHNR, CDR2 FQNEAQ (reference sequence). The CDR3 length is 14 residues. The CDR3: CASSLEGRQNIQYF. The CDR3 nucleotides read TGTGCCAGCAGCTTAGAAGGACGGCAAAACATTCAGTACTTC.

The chain carries TRBV5-4 and TRBJ2-3; D gene unclear. This CDR3 has 15 amino acids. Trimming took 0 bases from V and 9 from J, leaving 17 bases between them. Germline CDR1 is SGHNT and CDR2 is YYREEE (reference sequence). The CDR3 spells CASSLAHTPTQTQYF. The CDR3, as DNA: TGTGCCAGCAGCTTGGCCCATACCCCGACTCAAACGCAGTATTTT.